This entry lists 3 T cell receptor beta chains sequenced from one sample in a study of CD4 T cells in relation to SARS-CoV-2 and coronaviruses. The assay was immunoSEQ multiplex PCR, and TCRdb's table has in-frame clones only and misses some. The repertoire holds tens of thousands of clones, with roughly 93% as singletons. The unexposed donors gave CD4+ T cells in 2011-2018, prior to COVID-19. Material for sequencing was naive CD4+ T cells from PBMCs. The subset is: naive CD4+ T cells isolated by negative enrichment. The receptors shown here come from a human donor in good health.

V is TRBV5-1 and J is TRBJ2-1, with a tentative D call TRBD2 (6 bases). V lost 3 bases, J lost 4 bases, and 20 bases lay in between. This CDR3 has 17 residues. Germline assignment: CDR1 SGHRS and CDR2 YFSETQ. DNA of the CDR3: TGCGCCAGCAGCTCCCAAACCACGGGACTGGTATACAATGAGCAGTTCTTC. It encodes CASSSQTTGLVYNEQFF.

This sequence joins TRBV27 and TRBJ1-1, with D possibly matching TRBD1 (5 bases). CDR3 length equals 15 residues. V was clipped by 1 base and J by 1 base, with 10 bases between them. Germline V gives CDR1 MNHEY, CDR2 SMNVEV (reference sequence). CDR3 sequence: CASSLWGTANTEAFF. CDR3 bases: TGTGCCAGCAGTTTATGGGGGACTGCGAACACTGAAGCTTTCTTT.

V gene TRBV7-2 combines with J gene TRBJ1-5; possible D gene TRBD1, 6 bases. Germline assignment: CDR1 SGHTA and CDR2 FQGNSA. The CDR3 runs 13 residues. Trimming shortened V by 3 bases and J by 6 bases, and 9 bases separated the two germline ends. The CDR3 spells CASSFQGFQPQHF. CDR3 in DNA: TGTGCCAGCAGCTTCCAGGGGTTTCAGCCCCAGCATTTT.